This passage covers 22 T cell receptor beta chains from one sample sequenced in a study of shared clonotypes between healthy human individuals. Assay: immunoSEQ multiplex PCR; the TCRdb copy retains only in-frame clones and omits some. This sample carries more than 450,000 clones, about four fifths of them seen once, and the ten largest clones take over 10%. Sequenced material: PBMCs. These receptors all come from a middle-aged woman in good health. Some clones in this sample may be carry-over from other donors' samples.

The gene calls are TRBV6-6 and TRBJ2-3, with 10 bases fitting TRBD2. V gave up 0 bases and J gave up 0 bases; unmatched junction bases: 0. This CDR3 contains 16 residues. Germline V gives CDR1 MNHNY, CDR2 SVGAGI (reference sequence). The CDR3 DNA reads as TGTGCCAGCAGTTACTCGACTAGCGGGAGCACAGATACGCAGTATTTT. Translating it yields CASSYSTSGSTDTQYF.

This clone was detected ten times or more. This chain uses TRBV6-4 with TRBJ1-1; perhaps TRBD1 as D (6 bases). V shed 0 bases and J shed 4 bases, with 9 bases lying between them. CDR1 and CDR2 from the germline V gene are MRHNA and SNTAGT. The CDR3 has 14 amino acids. The CDR3, as DNA: TGTGCCAGCAGTGACTCAGGACAGAGCACTGAAGCTTTCTTT. Translated, it gives CASSDSGQSTEAFF.

This rearrangement joins TRBV28 to TRBJ2-1; the match to TRBD2 covers 7 bases. Germline values: CDR1 MDHEN, CDR2 SYDVKM. The CDR3 has 15 amino acids. V shed 9 bases, J shed 3 bases, and the junction held 11 bases outside the gene matches. CDR3 loop: CASFESGDNYNEQFF. The CDR3 bases are TGTGCCAGTTTTGAGAGCGGGGATAACTACAATGAGCAGTTCTTC.

This rearrangement joins TRBV7-9 to TRBJ2-2; 10 bases are a match to TRBD1. Trimming took 3 bases from V and 6 from J; bases not matched to a gene: 7. Per the germline V gene, CDR1 is SEHNR and CDR2 is FQNEAQ (reference sequence). This CDR3 has 16 residues. CDR3 amino acids: CASSFFRDRGAGELFF. CDR3 sequence (DNA): TGTGCCAGCAGCTTTTTCCGGGACAGGGGTGCCGGGGAGCTGTTTTTT.

This clone turned up a few times. The rearrangement uses TRBV11-2 and TRBJ2-7; a weak D match, TRBD2 (5 bases). The CDR3 is 14 residues long. The V end lost 1 base, the J end lost 4 bases, and 11 bases lay between the germline ends. Germline CDR1 and CDR2: SGHAT and FQNNGV. The CDR3 loop is CASSLAWGDYEQYF. CDR3 coding DNA: TGTGCCAGCAGCTTAGCTTGGGGAGATTACGAGCAGTACTTC.

J is TRBJ2-7 and V is TRBV5-1, with D hard to call. The CDR3 length is 14 residues. The V gene's germline CDR1 is SGHRS and CDR2 YFSETQ. V shed 0 bases and J shed 2 bases, with 9 bases lying between them. In nucleotides, the CDR3 is TGCGCCAGCAGCTTGGATGACGTACCCTACGAGCAGTACTTC. It specifies CASSLDDVPYEQYF.

This rearrangement joins TRBV10-3 to TRBJ2-3; TRBD1 matches 11 bases. V gave up 7 bases and J gave up 3 bases; unmatched junction bases: 9. The CDR3 covers 16 residues. The germline CDR1 and CDR2 sequences are ENHRY and SYGVKD. CDR3 residues: CAIKHGQGAETDTQYF. DNA for the CDR3: TGTGCCATCAAACACGGACAGGGGGCGGAAACAGATACGCAGTATTTT.

This clone occurred a few times. The chain employs TRBV9 and TRBJ1-5; 7 bases are a match to TRBD1. Germline trimming cut 4 bases from V and 7 bases from J; bases unmatched to any gene: 14. From germline, CDR1 is SGDLS and CDR2 YYNGEE. The length of the CDR3 is 16 residues. CDR3 sequence: CASSSKRYGGGQPQHF. The CDR3 DNA is TGTGCCAGCAGCTCCAAGAGGTACGGAGGGGGCCAGCCCCAGCATTTT.

The chain recombines TRBV5-4 with TRBJ1-2, with D uncertain. Trimming removed 3 bases from V and 0 bases from J, with 15 bases in between. Germline V CDR1 and CDR2: SGHNT, YYREEE (reference sequence). The CDR3 loop spans 16 amino acids. The CDR3 here is CASSSGWKMANYGYTF. As DNA, the CDR3 is TGTGCCAGCAGCTCGGGCTGGAAAATGGCTAACTATGGCTACACCTTC.

The rearrangement links TRBV30 to TRBJ2-4; 7 bases fit TRBD2. CDR3 length: 15 residues. CDR1 and CDR2 from the germline V gene are GTSNPN and SVGIG (reference sequence). J was trimmed by 1 base and V by 2 bases; bases with no gene match: 5. Here the CDR3 DNA reads TGTGCCTGGAGTCCTCGGGACTACGCCAAAAACATTCAGTACTTC. Translated, it gives CAWSPRDYAKNIQYF.

A single count supports this clone. The chain is built from TRBV30 and TRBJ2-6; D is unclear. The germline V gene has CDR1 GTSNPN and CDR2 SVGIG (reference sequence). The V end was cut by 0 bases, the J end by 2 bases, with 11 bases between. The CDR3 extends over 16 amino acids. The CDR3 here is CAWSVPGLPGANVLTF. The CDR3 DNA reads TGTGCCTGGAGTGTCCCGGGCCTTCCTGGGGCCAACGTCCTGACTTTC.

Regarding this clone: It differs at one base from a far larger clone, so likely a read error. The rearrangement uses TRBV7-6 and TRBJ1-5; possibly TRBD1 for D (6 bases). This CDR3 is built from 17 residues. Germline CDR1 is SGHVS and CDR2 is FNYEAQ. The CDR3 region is CAGSTTPRGPAAQPQHF. The CDR3 DNA is TGTGCCGGCAGCACTACGCCCAGGGGCCCAGCGGCCCAGCCCCAGCATTTT.

The chain couples TRBV27 to TRBJ2-1, with D maybe TRBD2 (5 bases). The germline V gene encodes CDR1 MNHEY and CDR2 SMNVEV (reference sequence). With 6 bases removed from V and 3 bases from J, the gap between germline ends came to 18 bases. This CDR3 contains 16 residues. The CDR3 DNA follows: TGTGCCAGCAGGACCACCAGCGGAACCTTCTACAATGAGCAGTTCTTC. Its translation is CASRTTSGTFYNEQFF.

This rearrangement joins TRBV20-1 to TRBJ1-2; D not resolved. V was cut by 2 bases and J by 6 bases, with 7 bases left in between. CDR3 length: 11 amino acids. Germline V gene sequence: CDR1 DFQATT, CDR2 SNEGSKA (reference sequence). CDR3 bases: TGCAGTGCTAGACCCCCGGATGGCTACACCTTC. Translated: CSARPPDGYTF.

The table lists this clone with a few counts. The gene calls are TRBV5-1 and TRBJ2-7; 9 bases align to TRBD1. Germline V gene data show CDR1 as SGHRS and CDR2 as YFSETQ. This CDR3 spans 14 amino acids. The junction had 9 bases not matched to a gene; V was cut back by 1 base and J by 10 bases. The CDR3 spells CASSLTGGGLEQYF. Here the CDR3 DNA reads TGCGCCAGCAGCTTGACAGGGGGCGGCTTGGAACAGTACTTC.

This chain links TRBV29-1 with TRBJ1-1; the match to TRBD1 covers 9 bases. Germline CDR1 is SQVTM and CDR2 is ANQGSEA. CDR3 length: 13 amino acids. V trimming: 3 bases; J trimming: 4 bases; junction bases outside the gene matches: 3. CDR3 protein: CSVEGQGSTEAFF. The DNA of the CDR3 is TGCAGCGTTGAGGGACAGGGTTCCACTGAAGCTTTCTTT.

The chain recombines TRBV6-6 with TRBJ2-7; unclear D gene. The CDR3 consists of 12 residues. Trimming stripped 6 bases from V and 7 bases from J, with 13 bases between. Germline CDR1 and CDR2: MNHNY and SVGAGI (reference sequence). The CDR3 coding sequence is TGTGCCAGCAGCCCCGGCGCGAGGGAGCAGTACTTC. Protein: CASSPGAREQYF.

This clone was observed once. The CDR3 region has the DNA TGTGCCAGCAGTGATTTTGGGCCAAAACAGGGGAGGGGATACAATGAGCAGTTCTTC. Translated: CASSDFGPKQGRGYNEQFF. This chain joins TRBV6-4 and TRBJ2-1; the D call may be TRBD1 or TRBD2 (7 bases each). Germline V gene sequence: CDR1 MRHNA, CDR2 SNTAGT. The CDR3 loop spans 19 amino acids. Trimming shortened V by 3 bases and J by 4 bases, and 25 bases separated the two germline ends.

The chain employs TRBV2 and TRBJ2-7; D tentatively reads TRBD1 or TRBD2 (5 bases each). The CDR3 loop spans 13 amino acids. Germline V gene sequence: CDR1 SNHLY, CDR2 FYNNEI. V gave up 5 bases and J gave up 3 bases, with 11 bases separating them. The CDR3 is CASSTGPNYEQYF. DNA of the CDR3: TGTGCCAGCAGTACGGGACCGAACTACGAGCAGTACTTC.

V usage is TRBV4-1 and J usage is TRBJ2-7; the match to TRBD2 covers 10 bases. Germline trimming cut 1 base from V and 2 bases from J; bases unmatched to any gene: 20. CDR3 length: 21 residues. The V gene's germline CDR1 is MGHRA and CDR2 YSYEKL. Written as DNA, the CDR3 is TGCGCCAGCAGCCAAGGCGGTCTAGCGGGAGAGTCGGATAGTCGTCCCTACGAGCAGTACTTC. Protein: CASSQGGLAGESDSRPYEQYF.

As regards this clone: This specimen includes other DNA sequences encoding the same CDR3. This rearrangement joins TRBV18 to TRBJ2-7; D may be TRBD1 (5 bases). Deletions cut 2 bases from V and 2 bases from J, with 10 bases between. This CDR3 spans 14 amino acids. CDR1 and CDR2 (germline): KGHSH, LQKENI. For the CDR3, the DNA is TGTGCCAGCTCACCAAGGGGATCTACCTACGAGCAGTACTTC. Residues: CASSPRGSTYEQYF. Filled out from reference TRBV18 and TRBJ2-7, the complete variable domain reads NAGVMQNPRHLVRRRGQEARLRCSPMKGHSHVYWYRQLPEEGLKFMVYLQKENIIDESGMPKERFSAEFPKEGPSILRIQQVVRGDSAAYFCASSPRGSTYEQYFGPGTRLTVT.

The rearrangement uses TRBV30 and TRBJ1-1, with 11 bases lining up with TRBD1. The junction had 9 bases not matched to a gene; V was cut back by 2 bases and J by 1 base. Germline CDR1 reads GTSNPN; CDR2 reads SVGIG (reference sequence). The length of the CDR3 is 17 residues. In DNA, the CDR3 is TGTGCCTGGAGTTCCCGGGACAGGGGGTGGGGGAACACTGAAGCTTTCTTT. Its translation: CAWSSRDRGWGNTEAFF.